This T cell receptor (beta chain) was sequenced in a study of blood T cell repertoires in COVID-19. As for the study in general: Sites in the United States, Italy and Spain provided acute and convalescent COVID-19 samples. In each case, the material was cDNA or gDNA derived from T cells, B-cell-depleted T cells, or PBMCs.

Methods used by the authors: Amplification of reference gene primers provided the estimated nucleated cell counts. Sequenced by immunoSEQ multiplex PCR; TCRdb stores in-frame clones only, minus some. D and trimming come from the DNA, and the V and J calls and clone size come from that table. The repertoire consists of about 210,000 clones, with around 86% occurring once and the leading ten covering about 7%. Germline assignment: CDR1 MNHNY and CDR2 SVGAGI (reference sequence). There are 13 residues in the CDR3. Trimming removed 6 bases from V and 5 bases from J, with 13 bases in between. Participant-given clinical history determined each cohort assignment.

The origin of this receptor is a young man in a cohort exposed to, infected with or recovered from COVID-19 (not recorded which). The sequenced material came from PBMCs or T cells enriched from blood (not recorded which). The V and J genes are TRBV6-6 and TRBJ1-1, with D possibly matching TRBD1 (5 bases). Here the CDR3 DNA reads TGTGCCAGCAGGACTGGCGGGGGGACTGAAGCTTTCTTT. Its translation: CASRTGGGTEAFF.